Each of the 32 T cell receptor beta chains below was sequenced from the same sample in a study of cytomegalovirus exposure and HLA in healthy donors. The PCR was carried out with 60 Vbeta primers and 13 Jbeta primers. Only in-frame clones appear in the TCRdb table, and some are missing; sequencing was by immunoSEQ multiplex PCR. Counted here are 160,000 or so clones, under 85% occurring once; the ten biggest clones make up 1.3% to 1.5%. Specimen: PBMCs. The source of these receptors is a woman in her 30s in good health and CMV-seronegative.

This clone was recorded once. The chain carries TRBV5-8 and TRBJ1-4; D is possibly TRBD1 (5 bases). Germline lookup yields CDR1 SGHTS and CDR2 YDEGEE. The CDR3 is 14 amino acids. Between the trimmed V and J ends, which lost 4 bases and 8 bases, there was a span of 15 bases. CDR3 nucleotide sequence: TGTGCCAGCAGCCTGGGACGGGGATGGGAAAAACTGTTTTTT. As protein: CASSLGRGWEKLFF.

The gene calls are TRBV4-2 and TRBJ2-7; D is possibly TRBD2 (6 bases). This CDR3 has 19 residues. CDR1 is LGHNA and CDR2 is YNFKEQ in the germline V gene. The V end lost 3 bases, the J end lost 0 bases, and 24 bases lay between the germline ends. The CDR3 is CASSQGTGVGMGISYEQYF. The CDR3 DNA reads TGTGCCAGCAGCCAGGGTACGGGGGTGGGAATGGGAATCTCCTACGAGCAGTACTTC.

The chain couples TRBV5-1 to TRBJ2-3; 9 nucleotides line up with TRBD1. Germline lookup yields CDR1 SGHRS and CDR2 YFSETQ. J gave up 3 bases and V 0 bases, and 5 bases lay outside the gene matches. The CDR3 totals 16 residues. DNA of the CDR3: TGCGCCAGCAGCTTGGAGGGACAGGGAAAAACAGATACGCAGTATTTT. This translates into CASSLEGQGKTDTQYF.

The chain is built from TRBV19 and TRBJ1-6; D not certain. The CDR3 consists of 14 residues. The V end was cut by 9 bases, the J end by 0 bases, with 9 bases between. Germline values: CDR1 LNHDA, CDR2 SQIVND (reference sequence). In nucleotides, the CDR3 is TGTGCCAGCGCGGGTGGCTCCTATAATTCACCCCTCCACTTT. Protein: CASAGGSYNSPLHF.

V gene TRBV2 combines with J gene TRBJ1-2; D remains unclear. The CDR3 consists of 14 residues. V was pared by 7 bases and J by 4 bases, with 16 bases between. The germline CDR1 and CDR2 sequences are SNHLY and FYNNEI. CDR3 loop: CASNRGPGGYGYTF. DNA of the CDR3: TGTGCCAGCAATAGAGGGCCCGGTGGCTATGGCTACACCTTC.

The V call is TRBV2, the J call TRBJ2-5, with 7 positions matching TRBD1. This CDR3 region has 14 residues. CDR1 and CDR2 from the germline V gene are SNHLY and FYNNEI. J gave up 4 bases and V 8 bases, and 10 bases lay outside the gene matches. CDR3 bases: TGTGCCAGCTCCCCGGGACAGATAGGAGAGACCCAGTACTTC. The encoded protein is CASSPGQIGETQYF.

CDR3 bases: TGTGCCAGCAGCTCGGGTTACGAGCAGTACTTC. Translation: CASSSGYEQYF. V and J are TRBV5-6 and TRBJ2-7, with D unclear. Germline V gene lookup returns CDR1 SGHDT and CDR2 YYEEEE. The CDR3 extends over 11 amino acids. Trimming cost V 3 bases and J 4 bases, with 5 bases left between them.

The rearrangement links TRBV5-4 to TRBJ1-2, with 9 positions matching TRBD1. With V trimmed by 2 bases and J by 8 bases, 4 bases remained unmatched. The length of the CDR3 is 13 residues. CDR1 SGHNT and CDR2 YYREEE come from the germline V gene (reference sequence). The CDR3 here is CASSLQGAGGYTF. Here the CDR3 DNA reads TGTGCCAGCAGCTTACAGGGGGCTGGGGGCTACACCTTC.

CDR3 in DNA: TGTGCCAGTAGTATTAGTGCCTCTGAGTCTGAAGCTTTCTTT. Translating it yields CASSISASESEAFF. The rearrangement links TRBV19 to TRBJ1-1; the D is unclear. The CDR3 extends over 14 amino acids. V lost 3 bases and J lost 6, with 14 bases in between. CDR1 is LNHDA, CDR2 SQIVND, per germline (reference sequence).

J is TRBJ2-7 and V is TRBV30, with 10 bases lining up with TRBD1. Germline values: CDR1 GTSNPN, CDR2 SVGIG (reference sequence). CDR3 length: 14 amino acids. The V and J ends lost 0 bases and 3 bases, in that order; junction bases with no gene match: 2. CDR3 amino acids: CAWSVGTGVYEQYF. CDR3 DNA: TGTGCCTGGAGTGTAGGGACAGGGGTCTACGAGCAGTACTTC.

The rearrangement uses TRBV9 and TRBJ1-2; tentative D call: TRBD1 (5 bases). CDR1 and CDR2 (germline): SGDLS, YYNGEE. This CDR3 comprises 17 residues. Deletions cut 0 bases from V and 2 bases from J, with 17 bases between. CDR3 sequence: CASSVVPAGGENYGYTF. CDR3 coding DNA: TGTGCCAGCAGCGTAGTCCCGGCCGGGGGGGAAAACTATGGCTACACCTTC.

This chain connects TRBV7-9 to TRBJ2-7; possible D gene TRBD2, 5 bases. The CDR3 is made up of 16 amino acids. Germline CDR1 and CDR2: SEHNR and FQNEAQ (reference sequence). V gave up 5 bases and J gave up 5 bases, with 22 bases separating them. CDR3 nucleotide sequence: TGTGCCAGCAGCCCTGCCGAGGGCTCGGACCTCAACGAGCAGTACTTC. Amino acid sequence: CASSPAEGSDLNEQYF.

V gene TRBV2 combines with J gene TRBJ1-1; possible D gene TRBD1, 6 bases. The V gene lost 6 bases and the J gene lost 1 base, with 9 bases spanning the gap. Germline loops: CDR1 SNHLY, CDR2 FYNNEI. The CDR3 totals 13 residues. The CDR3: CASRVGQNTEAFF. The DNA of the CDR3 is TGTGCCAGCAGGGTGGGACAGAACACTGAAGCTTTCTTT.

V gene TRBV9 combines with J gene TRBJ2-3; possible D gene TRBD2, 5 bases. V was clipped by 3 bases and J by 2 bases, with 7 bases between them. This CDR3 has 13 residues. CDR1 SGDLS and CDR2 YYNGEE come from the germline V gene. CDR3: CASSAGVTDTQYF. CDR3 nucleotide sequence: TGTGCCAGCAGCGCCGGGGTCACAGATACGCAGTATTTT.

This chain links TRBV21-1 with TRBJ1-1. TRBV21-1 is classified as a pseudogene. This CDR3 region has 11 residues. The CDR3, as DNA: TGTGCCAGCAGAAGAACGGGTGAAGCTTTCTTT. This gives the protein CASRRTGEAFF.

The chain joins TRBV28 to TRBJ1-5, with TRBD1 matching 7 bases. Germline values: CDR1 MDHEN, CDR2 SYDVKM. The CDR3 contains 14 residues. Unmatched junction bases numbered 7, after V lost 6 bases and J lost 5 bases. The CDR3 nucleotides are TGTGCCAGCAGCCCGGGACAGAAATATCAGCCCCAGCATTTT. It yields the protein CASSPGQKYQPQHF.

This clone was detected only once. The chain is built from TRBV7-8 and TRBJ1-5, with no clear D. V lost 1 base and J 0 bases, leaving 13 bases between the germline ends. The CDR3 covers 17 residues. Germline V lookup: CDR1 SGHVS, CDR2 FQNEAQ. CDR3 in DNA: TGTGCCAGCAGCTTAGGGCCCAGGATTTATAGCAATCAGCCCCAGCATTTT. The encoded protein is CASSLGPRIYSNQPQHF.

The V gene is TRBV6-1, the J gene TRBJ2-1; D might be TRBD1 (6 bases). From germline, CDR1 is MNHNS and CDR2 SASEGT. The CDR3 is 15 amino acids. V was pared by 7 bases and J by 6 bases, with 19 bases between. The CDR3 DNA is TGTGCCAGCACCGCGACAGGCCTGGGTGTCAATGAGCAGTTCTTC. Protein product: CASTATGLGVNEQFF.

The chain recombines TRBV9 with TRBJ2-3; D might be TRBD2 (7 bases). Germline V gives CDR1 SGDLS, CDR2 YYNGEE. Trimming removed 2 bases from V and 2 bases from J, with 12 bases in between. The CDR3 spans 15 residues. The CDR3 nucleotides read TGTGCCAGCAGCGTCGCGGGGGCCAACACAGATACGCAGTATTTT. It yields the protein CASSVAGANTDTQYF.

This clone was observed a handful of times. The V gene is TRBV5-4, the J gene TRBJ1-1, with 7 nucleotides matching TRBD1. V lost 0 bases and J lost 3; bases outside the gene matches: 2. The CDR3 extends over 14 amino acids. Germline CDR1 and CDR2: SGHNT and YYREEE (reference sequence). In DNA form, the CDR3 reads TGTGCCAGCAGCTTGGCTACAGGGGACACTGAAGCTTTCTTT. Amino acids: CASSLATGDTEAFF. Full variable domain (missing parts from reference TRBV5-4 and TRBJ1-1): ETGVTQSPTHLIKTRGQQVTLRCSSQSGHNTVSWYQQALGQGPQFIFQYYREEENGRGNFPPRFSGLQFPNYSSELNVNALELDDSALYLCASSLATGDTEAFFGQGTRLTVV.

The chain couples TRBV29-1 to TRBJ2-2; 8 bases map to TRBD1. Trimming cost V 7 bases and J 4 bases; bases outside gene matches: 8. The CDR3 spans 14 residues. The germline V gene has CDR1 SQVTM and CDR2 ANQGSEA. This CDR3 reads CSGSRTGPTGELFF. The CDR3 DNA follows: TGCAGCGGATCCCGGACAGGGCCCACCGGGGAGCTGTTTTTT.

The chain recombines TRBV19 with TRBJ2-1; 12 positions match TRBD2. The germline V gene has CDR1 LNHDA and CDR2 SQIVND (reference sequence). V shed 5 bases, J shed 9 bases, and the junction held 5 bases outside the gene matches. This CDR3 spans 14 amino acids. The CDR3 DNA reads TGTGCCAGTAGTCCTAGCGGGGGGGCGTTTGAGCAGTTCTTC. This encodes CASSPSGGAFEQFF.

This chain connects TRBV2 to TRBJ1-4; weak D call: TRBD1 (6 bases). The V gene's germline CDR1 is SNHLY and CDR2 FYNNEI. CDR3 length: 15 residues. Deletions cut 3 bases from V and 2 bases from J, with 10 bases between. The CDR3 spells CASSDAGATNEKLFF. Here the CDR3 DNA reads TGTGCCAGCAGTGATGCGGGGGCCACTAATGAAAAACTGTTTTTT.

In DNA form, the CDR3 reads TGTGCCAGCAGCGTATGGGATTGGCCGGAGGATGGCTACACCTTC. This gives the protein CASSVWDWPEDGYTF. The chain links TRBV9 to TRBJ1-2, with no clear D. This CDR3 contains 15 residues. Germline values: CDR1 SGDLS, CDR2 YYNGEE. V gave up 1 base and J gave up 6 bases, with 16 bases separating them.

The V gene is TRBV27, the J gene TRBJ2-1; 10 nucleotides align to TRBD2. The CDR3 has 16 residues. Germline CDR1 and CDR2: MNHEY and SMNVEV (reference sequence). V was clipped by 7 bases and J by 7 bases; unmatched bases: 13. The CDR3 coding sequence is TGTGCCAGCAAAGTCGGAGTAGCGGGGGGCGGGAATGAGCAGTTCTTC. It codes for CASKVGVAGGGNEQFF.

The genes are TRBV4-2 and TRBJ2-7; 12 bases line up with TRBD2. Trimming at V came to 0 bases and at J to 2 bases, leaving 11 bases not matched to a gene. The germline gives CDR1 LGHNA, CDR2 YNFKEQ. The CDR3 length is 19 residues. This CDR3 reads CASSQDSRLAGGNTYEQYF. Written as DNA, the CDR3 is TGTGCCAGCAGCCAAGATAGTAGGCTAGCGGGGGGGAACACCTACGAGCAGTACTTC.

The CDR3 here is CASSSIQGTRAFF. CDR3 nucleotide sequence: TGTGCCAGCAGCTCGATACAGGGTACAAGGGCTTTCTTT. The rearrangement links TRBV7-9 to TRBJ1-1, with D possibly being TRBD1 (6 bases). Trimming shortened V by 4 bases and J by 11 bases, and 17 bases separated the two germline ends. The germline gives CDR1 SEHNR, CDR2 FQNEAQ (reference sequence). This CDR3 has 13 amino acids.

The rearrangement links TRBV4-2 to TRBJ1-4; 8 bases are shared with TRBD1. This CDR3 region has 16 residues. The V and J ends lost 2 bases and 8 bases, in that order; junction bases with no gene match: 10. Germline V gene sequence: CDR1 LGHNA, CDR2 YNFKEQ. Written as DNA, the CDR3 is TGTGCCAGCAGCCAACTACTCTCGGGACAGGAGGAAAAACTGTTTTTT. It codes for CASSQLLSGQEEKLFF.

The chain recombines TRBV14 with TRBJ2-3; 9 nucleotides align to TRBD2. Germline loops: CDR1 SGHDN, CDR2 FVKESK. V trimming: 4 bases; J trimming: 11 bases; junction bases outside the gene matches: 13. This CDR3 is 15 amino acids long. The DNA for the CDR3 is TGTGCCAGCAGCCCGCGGGGGGGCCTATCAGTCAAGCAGTATTTT. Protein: CASSPRGGLSVKQYF.

DNA for the CDR3: TGTGCCAGCGGACCTCGGGGGTACGAGCAGTACTTC. Its translation: CASGPRGYEQYF. The chain carries TRBV7-6 and TRBJ2-7, with D maybe TRBD2 (6 bases). CDR3 length: 12 residues. Germline V gene sequence: CDR1 SGHVS, CDR2 FNYEAQ. The V and J ends lost 8 bases and 4 bases respectively, with 12 bases between them.

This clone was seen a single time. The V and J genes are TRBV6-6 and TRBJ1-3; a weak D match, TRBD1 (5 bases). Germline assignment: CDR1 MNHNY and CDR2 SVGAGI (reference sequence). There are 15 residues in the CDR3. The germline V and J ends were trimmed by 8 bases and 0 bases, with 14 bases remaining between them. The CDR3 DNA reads TGTGCCAGCCAGTGGGGGGGGGTCTCTGGAAACACCATATATTTT. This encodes CASQWGGVSGNTIYF.

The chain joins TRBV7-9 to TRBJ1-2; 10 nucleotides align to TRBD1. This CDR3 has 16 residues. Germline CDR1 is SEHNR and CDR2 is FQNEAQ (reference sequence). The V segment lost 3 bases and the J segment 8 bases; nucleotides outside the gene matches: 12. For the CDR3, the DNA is TGTGCCAGCAGCTTGCCGCCGGGACAGGGGATTGGAGGCTACACCTTC. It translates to CASSLPPGQGIGGYTF.